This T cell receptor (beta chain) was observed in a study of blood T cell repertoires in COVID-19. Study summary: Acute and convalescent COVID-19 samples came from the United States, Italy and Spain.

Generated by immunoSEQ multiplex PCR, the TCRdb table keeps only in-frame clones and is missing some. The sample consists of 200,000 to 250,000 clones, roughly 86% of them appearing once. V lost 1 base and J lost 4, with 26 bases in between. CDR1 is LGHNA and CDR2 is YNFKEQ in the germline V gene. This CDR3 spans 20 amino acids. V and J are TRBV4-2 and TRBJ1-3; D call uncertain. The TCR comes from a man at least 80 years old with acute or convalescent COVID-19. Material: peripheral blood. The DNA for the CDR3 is TGTGCCAGCAGCCAAGCCCAGATACCTTCCAGAACCATTTCCGGAAACACCATATATTTT. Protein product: CASSQAQIPSRTISGNTIYF.